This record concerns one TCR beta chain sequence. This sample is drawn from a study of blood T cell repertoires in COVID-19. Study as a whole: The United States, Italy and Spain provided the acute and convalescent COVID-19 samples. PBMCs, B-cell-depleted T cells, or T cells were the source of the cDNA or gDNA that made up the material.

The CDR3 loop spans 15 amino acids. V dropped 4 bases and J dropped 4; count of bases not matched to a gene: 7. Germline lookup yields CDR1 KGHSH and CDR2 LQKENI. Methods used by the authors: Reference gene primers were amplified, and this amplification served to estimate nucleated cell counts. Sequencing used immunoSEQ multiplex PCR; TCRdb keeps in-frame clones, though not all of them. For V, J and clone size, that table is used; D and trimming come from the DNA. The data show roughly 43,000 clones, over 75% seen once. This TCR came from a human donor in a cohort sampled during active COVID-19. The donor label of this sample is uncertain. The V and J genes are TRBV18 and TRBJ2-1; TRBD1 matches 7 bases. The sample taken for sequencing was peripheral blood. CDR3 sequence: CASSLMGQFYNEQFF. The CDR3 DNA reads TGTGCCAGCTCACTAATGGGACAGTTTTACAATGAGCAGTTCTTC.